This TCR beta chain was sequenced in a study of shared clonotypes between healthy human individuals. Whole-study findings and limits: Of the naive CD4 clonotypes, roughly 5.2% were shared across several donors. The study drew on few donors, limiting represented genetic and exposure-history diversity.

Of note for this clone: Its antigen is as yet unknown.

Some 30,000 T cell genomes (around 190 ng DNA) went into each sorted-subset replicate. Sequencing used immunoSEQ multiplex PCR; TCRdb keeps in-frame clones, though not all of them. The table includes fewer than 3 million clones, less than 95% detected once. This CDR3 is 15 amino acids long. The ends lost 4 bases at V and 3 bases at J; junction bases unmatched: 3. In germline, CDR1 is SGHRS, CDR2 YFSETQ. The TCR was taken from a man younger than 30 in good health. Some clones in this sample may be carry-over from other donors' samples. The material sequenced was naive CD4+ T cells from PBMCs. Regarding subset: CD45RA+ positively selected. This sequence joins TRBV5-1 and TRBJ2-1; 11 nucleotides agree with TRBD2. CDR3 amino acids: CASSVGTSGYNEQFF. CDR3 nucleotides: TGCGCCAGCAGCGTAGGGACTAGCGGCTACAATGAGCAGTTCTTC.